Sequencing of this T cell receptor (beta chain) was carried out in a study of blood T cell repertoires in COVID-19. At the level of the study: Some COVID-19 samples were acute and others convalescent; all came from the United States, Italy and Spain. T cells, B-cell-depleted T cells, or PBMCs provided the cDNA or gDNA that served as material.

The CDR3 extends over 15 amino acids. Germline lookup yields CDR1 SQVTM and CDR2 ANQGSEA. Losses at the gene ends were 5 bases for V and 8 bases for J; bases not matched to a gene: 9. Original methodology: Reference gene primer amplification yielded estimated nucleated cell counts. Sequencing used immunoSEQ multiplex PCR; TCRdb keeps in-frame clones, though not all of them. V and J calls and clone size come straight from that table; D and trimming were deduced from the DNA. The repertoire holds some 370,000 clones, with roughly 86% as singletons. The chain joins TRBV29-1 to TRBJ2-1; 13 bases fit TRBD2. The clonotype comes from a woman under 40 with COVID-19, enrolled during active disease. Sequenced sample: peripheral blood. Here the CDR3 reads CSVRGRLAGGDEQFF. As DNA, the CDR3 is TGCAGCGTTAGGGGAAGACTAGCGGGAGGCGATGAGCAGTTCTTC.